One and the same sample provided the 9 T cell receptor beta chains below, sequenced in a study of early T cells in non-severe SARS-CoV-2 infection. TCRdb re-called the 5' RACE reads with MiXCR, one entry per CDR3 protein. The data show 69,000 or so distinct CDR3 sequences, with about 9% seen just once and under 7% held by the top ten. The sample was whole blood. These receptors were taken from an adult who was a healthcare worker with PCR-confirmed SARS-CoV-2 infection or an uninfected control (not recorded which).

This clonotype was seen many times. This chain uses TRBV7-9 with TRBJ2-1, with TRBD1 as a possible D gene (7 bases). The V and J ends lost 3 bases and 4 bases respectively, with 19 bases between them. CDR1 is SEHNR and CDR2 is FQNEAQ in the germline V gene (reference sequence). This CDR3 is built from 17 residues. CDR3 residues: CASSFRQGGWSYNEQFF. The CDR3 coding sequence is TGTGCCAGCAGCTTCCGACAGGGAGGATGGTCATACAATGAGCAGTTCTTC.

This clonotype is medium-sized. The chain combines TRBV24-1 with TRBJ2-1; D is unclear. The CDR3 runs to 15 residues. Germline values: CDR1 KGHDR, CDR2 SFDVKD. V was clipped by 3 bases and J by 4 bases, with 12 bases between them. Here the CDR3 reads CATSDPLEKYNEQFF. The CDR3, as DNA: TGTGCCACCAGTGATCCCCTGGAAAAGTACAATGAGCAGTTCTTC.

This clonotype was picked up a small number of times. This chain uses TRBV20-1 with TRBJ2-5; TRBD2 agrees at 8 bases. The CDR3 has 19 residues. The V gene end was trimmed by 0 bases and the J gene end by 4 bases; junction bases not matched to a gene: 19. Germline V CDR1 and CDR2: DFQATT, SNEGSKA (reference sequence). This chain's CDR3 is CSARDRLTLPFREGETQYF. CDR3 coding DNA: TGCAGTGCTAGAGATCGGCTTACTCTCCCATTTCGGGAGGGAGAGACCCAGTACTTC.

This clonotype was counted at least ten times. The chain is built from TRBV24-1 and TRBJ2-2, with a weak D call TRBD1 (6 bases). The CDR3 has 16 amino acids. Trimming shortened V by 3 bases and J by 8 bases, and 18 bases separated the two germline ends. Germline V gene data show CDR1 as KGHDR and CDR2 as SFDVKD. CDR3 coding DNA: TGTGCCACCAGTGATGGCGGACACGACAGGCGGGGGGAGCTGTTTTTT. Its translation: CATSDGGHDRRGELFF.

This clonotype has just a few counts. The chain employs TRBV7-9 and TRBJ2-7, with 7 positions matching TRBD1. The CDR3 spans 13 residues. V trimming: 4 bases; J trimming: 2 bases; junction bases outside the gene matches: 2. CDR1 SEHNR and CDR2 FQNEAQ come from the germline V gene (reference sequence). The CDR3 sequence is CASSWTGTYEQYF. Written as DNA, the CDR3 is TGTGCCAGCAGCTGGACAGGAACCTACGAGCAGTACTTC.

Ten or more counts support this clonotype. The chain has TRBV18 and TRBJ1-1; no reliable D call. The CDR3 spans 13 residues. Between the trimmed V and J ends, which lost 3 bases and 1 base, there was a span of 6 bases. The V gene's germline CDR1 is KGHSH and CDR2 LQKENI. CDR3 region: CASSPLANTEAFF. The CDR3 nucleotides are TGTGCCAGCTCACCCTTGGCGAACACTGAAGCTTTCTTT.

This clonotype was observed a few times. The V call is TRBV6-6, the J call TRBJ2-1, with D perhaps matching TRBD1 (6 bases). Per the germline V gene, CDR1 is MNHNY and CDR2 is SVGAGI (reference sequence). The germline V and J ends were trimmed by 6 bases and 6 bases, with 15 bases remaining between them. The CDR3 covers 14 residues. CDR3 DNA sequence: TGTGCCAGCAGGGTCACAGGGTCCGGCAATGAGCAGTTCTTC. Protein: CASRVTGSGNEQFF.

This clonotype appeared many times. CDR3 nucleotides: TGTGCCTGGGGCCAGGGGAACATTCAGTACTTC. It is translated as CAWGQGNIQYF. V and J are TRBV30 and TRBJ2-4, with D possibly TRBD1 on 6 matching bases. The CDR3 length is 11 residues. CDR1 is GTSNPN, CDR2 SVGIG, per germline (reference sequence). The ends were cut back, 5 bases at V and 7 bases at J, with 9 bases in the middle.

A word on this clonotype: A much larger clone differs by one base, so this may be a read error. Here the CDR3 reads CASSVRPRKEQYF. The CDR3 nucleotides read TGTGCCAGCAGCGTAAGACCCCGCAAGGAGCAGTACTTC. The gene calls are TRBV9 and TRBJ2-7; D unclear. Germline CDR1 and CDR2: SGDLS and YYNGEE. The CDR3 length is 13 residues. Trimming removed 1 base from V and 7 bases from J, with 12 bases in between.